This T cell receptor beta chain originates from a study of T cells in localized non-small cell lung cancer. For this clone: What it binds is unknown.

Whole-study findings and limits: Longer overall survival associated with higher blood T cell density; shorter survival with higher adjacent-lung clonality. Of the tissues analyzed, uninvolved adjacent lung showed maximal T cell clonality, greater than tumor. As only one tumor region underwent sequencing, heterogeneity remains possible. Appearing in adjacent lung were a median around 60 of the top 100 tumor clones.

The repertoire was sequenced with immunoSEQ multiplex PCR; TCRdb's copy has only in-frame clones and lacks some. The sample has around 79,000 clones, roughly 75% seen once. Germline CDR1 and CDR2: SGHVS and FQNEAQ. The CDR3 is made up of 13 amino acids. V was cut by 5 bases and J by 1 base, with 8 bases left in between. This clonotype was obtained from a man aged 35 to 70 with stage II squamous cell lung carcinoma. The specimen comprised PBMCs, sampled before any cancer treatment. The V call is TRBV7-8, the J call TRBJ1-1, with unresolved D. The chain's CDR3 is CASSPRKNTEAFF. The DNA for the CDR3 is TGTGCCAGCAGCCCACGTAAGAACACTGAAGCTTTCTTT.